The present TCR beta chain was sequenced within a study of T cell repertoires in cytomegalovirus infection. This clonotype was seen repeatedly, ten times or more. TCRdb re-called the reads through MiXCR, storing one row per CDR3 protein. This sample has approximately 500,000 distinct CDR3 sequences, with approximately 15% found just once. Sequenced sample: CD8+ T cells from PBMCs. This clonotype originated in a human donor in good health (CMV status not recorded). Some clones in this sample may be carry-over from other donors' samples.

CDR3 amino acids: CASSPGHIHQETQYF. As DNA, the CDR3 is TGTGCCAGCAGCCCCGGACATATACACCAAGAGACCCAGTACTTC. V gene TRBV12-3 or TRBV12-4 combines with J gene TRBJ2-5; possible D gene TRBD1, 5 bases. This CDR3 has 15 amino acids. V was shortened by 6 bases and J by 0 bases, with 14 bases between the two germline ends.